This TCR beta chain was captured by sequencing in a study of T-cell reconstitution after alpha-beta-depleted transplantation in children. As concerns this clonotype: Antigen: not known.

Study conclusions and caveats: T-cell counts and diversity were attributed mostly to newly produced T cells one year after transplant.

V lost 2 bases, J lost 4 bases, and 3 bases lay in between. Germline V gives CDR1 ENHRY, CDR2 SYGVKD. CDR3 length equals 11 residues. Using unique molecular identifiers, the investigators prepared the TCRbeta library. TCRdb used MiXCR to reprocess the PCR reads, holding one entry per CDR3 protein. The sample comprises 84,000 or so distinct CDR3 sequences, roughly 15% of which are singletons, and roughly a fifth rests with the top ten. The rearrangement uses TRBV10-3 and TRBJ2-7, with D unclear. This clonotype originated in a male patient aged 2-15 years who had a stem cell transplant for acute lymphoblastic leukemia, so the T cells may come from the graft donor. The source material was PBMCs, mostly from graft donor cells, sampled 180 days after TCRalphabeta/CD19-depleted stem cell transplant. CDR3 residues: CAISEKYEQYF. CDR3 DNA: TGTGCCATCAGTGAGAAATACGAGCAGTACTTC.